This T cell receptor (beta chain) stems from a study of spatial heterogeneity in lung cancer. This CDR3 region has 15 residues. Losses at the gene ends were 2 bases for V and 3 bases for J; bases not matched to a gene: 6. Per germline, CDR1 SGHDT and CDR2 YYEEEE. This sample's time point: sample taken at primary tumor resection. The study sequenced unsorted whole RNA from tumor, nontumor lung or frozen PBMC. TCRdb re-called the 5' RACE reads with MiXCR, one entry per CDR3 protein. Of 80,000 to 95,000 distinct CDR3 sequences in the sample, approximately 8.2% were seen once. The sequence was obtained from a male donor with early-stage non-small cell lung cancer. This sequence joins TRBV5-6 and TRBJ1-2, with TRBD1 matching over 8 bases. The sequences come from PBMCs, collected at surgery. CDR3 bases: TGTGCCAGCAGCTTAGGACAGGGAGTTGACTATGGCTACACCTTC. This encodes CASSLGQGVDYGYTF. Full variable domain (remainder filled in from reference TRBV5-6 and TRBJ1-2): DAGVTQSPTHLIKTRGQQVTLRCSPKSGHDTVSWYQQALGQGPQFIFQYYEEEERQRGNFPDRFSGHQFPNYSSELNVNALLLGDSALYLCASSLGQGVDYGYTFGSGTRLTVV.